This T cell receptor (beta chain) was obtained from a study of cytomegalovirus exposure and HLA in healthy donors. Study-wide points: Highest at DRB1 and lowest at HLA-C, TCR association rates differed among HLA loci in a later analysis. TRBV6-2, TRBV6-3 and some other V segments were unresolvable in 87-base-pair reads. Later genetic work tied a missense DCLRE1C variant to beta-chain V and J trimming. A few chains tied to CMV proved CMV antigen-specific in vitro.

Comments on this clone: The antigen is unknown.

In germline, CDR1 is KGHSH, CDR2 LQKENI. The CDR3 is 15 amino acids. The V gene end was trimmed by 3 bases and the J gene end by 4 bases; junction bases not matched to a gene: 7. With 60 Vbeta and 13 Jbeta primers, the PCR was carried out. The assay was immunoSEQ multiplex PCR, and TCRdb's table has in-frame clones only and misses some. The table includes about 130,000 clones, about 79% detected once. The sample comprised PBMCs. The sequence came from a woman aged 45-60 years in good health and CMV-seronegative. V usage is TRBV18 and J usage is TRBJ2-7, with TRBD2 matching over 9 bases. CDR3 nucleotide sequence: TGTGCCAGCTCACCGCGCGGGAGGGAAACTTACGAGCAGTACTTC. Protein: CASSPRGRETYEQYF. Drawing the rest from reference TRBV18 and TRBJ2-7, the complete variable domain is NAGVMQNPRHLVRRRGQEARLRCSPMKGHSHVYWYRQLPEEGLKFMVYLQKENIIDESGMPKERFSAEFPKEGPSILRIQQVVRGDSAAYFCASSPRGRETYEQYFGPGTRLTVT.